Included here is one T cell receptor beta chain sequence, with context. The repertoire was sequenced with immunoSEQ multiplex PCR; TCRdb's copy has only in-frame clones and lacks some. The table lists 200,000 to 250,000 clones, roughly 80% of them singletons. Germline values: CDR1 MDHEN, CDR2 SYDVKM. CDR3 length equals 14 residues. Trimming removed 5 bases at V and 8 bases at J, with 15 bases between. This entry belongs to a study of blood T cell repertoires in COVID-19. This clonotype was sampled from a man at least 80 years old with acute or convalescent COVID-19. This chain links TRBV28 with TRBJ1-4; D is unclear. Material for sequencing was peripheral blood. Written as DNA, the CDR3 is TGTGCCAGCAGTGACACTTCGATCCACGAAAAACTGTTTTTT. Its translation is CASSDTSIHEKLFF. Based on the CDR3 plus reference TRBV28 and TRBJ1-4, the full variable domain is DVKVTQSSRYLVKRTGEKVFLECVQDMDHENMFWYRQDPGLGLRLIYFSYDVKMKEKGDIPEGYSVSREKKERFSLILESASTNQTSMYLCASSDTSIHEKLFFGSGTQLSVL.